These T cell receptor beta chains were read from a single sample in a study of cytomegalovirus exposure and HLA in healthy donors. Data came from immunoSEQ multiplex PCR; TCRdb stores just in-frame clones and leaves some out. The table lists some 160,000 clones, around 80% of them singletons, with around 5.8% in the top ten. What was sequenced was PBMCs. These receptors were taken from a male donor in good health and CMV-seropositive. The CDR3 runs from the conserved cysteine through the conserved F or W. A D gene is named only where the DNA matches it firmly. Rows may omit the clone size; those that give it use once, few, many or a size class.

cdr3_nt: TGTGCCAGCAGTCCACCCCCTGGGCGGGGAATGAACACTGAAGCTTTCTTT
cdr3_aa: CASSPPPGRGMNTEAFF
d_call: -
clone_size: -
j_call: TRBJ1-1
v_call: TRBV27

cdr3_nt: TGTGCCAGCTCACAAGCCGCCAGGGCACACTCCTATGGCTACACCTTC
cdr3_aa: CASSQAARAHSYGYTF
d_call: -
clone_size: -
j_call: TRBJ1-2
v_call: TRBV18

cdr3_nt: TGTGCCAGCAGTGAATACCCCGGGACTAGCGTTCCGGGAACCCAGTACTTC
cdr3_aa: CASSEYPGTSVPGTQYF
d_call: TRBD2
clone_size: once
j_call: TRBJ2-5
v_call: TRBV25-1

cdr3_nt: TGTGCCAGCAGCCCCCGCCCTATCAGGGCTTTCTTT
cdr3_aa: CASSPRPIRAFF
d_call: -
clone_size: once
j_call: TRBJ1-1
v_call: TRBV28

cdr3_nt: TGTGCCAGCAGCTTCCCTAGCGGGCCGAGCACAGATACGCAGTATTTT
cdr3_aa: CASSFPSGPSTDTQYF
d_call: TRBD2
clone_size: few
j_call: TRBJ2-3
v_call: TRBV5-6

cdr3_nt: TGCAGCGTTTCCCCGGGACGGGGAGGGAATGAGCAGTTCTTC
cdr3_aa: CSVSPGRGGNEQFF
d_call: TRBD2
clone_size: -
j_call: TRBJ2-1
v_call: TRBV29-1

cdr3_nt: TGTGCCAGCAGCCATCTAGCGGGGCCCCACAATGAGCAGTTCTTC
cdr3_aa: CASSHLAGPHNEQFF
d_call: TRBD2
clone_size: -
j_call: TRBJ2-1
v_call: TRBV25-1

cdr3_nt: TGTGCCAGCAGTTACGAGGGGGGGATGAACACTGAAGCTTTCTTT
cdr3_aa: CASSYEGGMNTEAFF
d_call: -
clone_size: few
j_call: TRBJ1-1
v_call: TRBV6-5

cdr3_nt: TGTGCCAGCAGTCCCCGAACGGGGGGCGAGCGAAATCAGCCCCAGCATTTT
cdr3_aa: CASSPRTGGERNQPQHF
d_call: -
clone_size: -
j_call: TRBJ1-5
v_call: TRBV27

cdr3_nt: TGCGCCAGCAGTTACGGCGGGAGTGACTCCTACGAGCAGTACTTC
cdr3_aa: CASSYGGSDSYEQYF
d_call: TRBD2
clone_size: -
j_call: TRBJ2-7
v_call: TRBV6-6

cdr3_nt: TGCGCCAGCAGCTTGATAGCTAGCGGGAACGATGAGCAGTTCTTC
cdr3_aa: CASSLIASGNDEQFF
d_call: TRBD2
clone_size: -
j_call: TRBJ2-1
v_call: TRBV5-1

cdr3_nt: TGTGCCAGCAGCCCTACCGGGGGGAGCAATCAGCCCCAGCATTTT
cdr3_aa: CASSPTGGSNQPQHF
d_call: -
clone_size: -
j_call: TRBJ1-5
v_call: TRBV9

cdr3_nt: TGTGCCACGACTAGCTACAATGAGCAGTTCTTC
cdr3_aa: CATTSYNEQFF
d_call: -
clone_size: -
j_call: TRBJ2-1
v_call: TRBV6-5

cdr3_nt: TGTGCCATCAGCCTACAGGGGGCATCCGGGGAGCTGTTTTTT
cdr3_aa: CAISLQGASGELFF
d_call: TRBD1
clone_size: -
j_call: TRBJ2-2
v_call: TRBV10-3

cdr3_nt: TGTGCCAGTAGGGGCTGGCTCGCAACCTACAATGAGCAGTTCTTC
cdr3_aa: CASRGWLATYNEQFF
d_call: -
clone_size: -
j_call: TRBJ2-1
v_call: TRBV19

cdr3_nt: TGTGCCTGGGGGCGGGCCCCGCGGGCCAACGTCCTGACTTTC
cdr3_aa: CAWGRAPRANVLTF
d_call: -
clone_size: -
j_call: TRBJ2-6
v_call: TRBV30

cdr3_nt: TGTGCCAGCAGCGGACCCGGGACTAGCGGGAGGAATGAGCAGTTCTTC
cdr3_aa: CASSGPGTSGRNEQFF
d_call: TRBD2
clone_size: -
j_call: TRBJ2-1
v_call: TRBV9

cdr3_nt: TGTGCCAGTAGTATAGGGGCAGGGGGCATTTACGAGCAGTACTTC
cdr3_aa: CASSIGAGGIYEQYF
d_call: TRBD1
clone_size: -
j_call: TRBJ2-7
v_call: TRBV19

cdr3_nt: TGTGCCAGCAGCTTTCCGCGGAGTACGCAGTTCTTC
cdr3_aa: CASSFPRSTQFF
d_call: -
clone_size: -
j_call: TRBJ2-1
v_call: TRBV7-9

cdr3_nt: TGCAGCGTAGAAGGACAGGAGCAGACTGAAGCTTTCTTT
cdr3_aa: CSVEGQEQTEAFF
d_call: TRBD1
clone_size: -
j_call: TRBJ1-1
v_call: TRBV29-1

cdr3_nt: TGTGCCTGGAGTTACTTAAGCGGAACTATAACAGATACGCAGTATTTT
cdr3_aa: CAWSYLSGTITDTQYF
d_call: -
clone_size: -
j_call: TRBJ2-3
v_call: TRBV30

cdr3_nt: TGCGCCAGCAGTGCCCTGAGTGGGGGGGCCAACGAGCAGTACTTC
cdr3_aa: CASSALSGGANEQYF
d_call: -
clone_size: -
j_call: TRBJ2-7
v_call: TRBV10-2

cdr3_nt: TGCGCCAGCAGCTATACGGGATCCGGCGGGGAGCTGTTTTTT
cdr3_aa: CASSYTGSGGELFF
d_call: -
clone_size: -
j_call: TRBJ2-2
v_call: TRBV5-1

cdr3_nt: TGTGCCATCAGTGAGAGACTAGCGGGAGCCAGTAGGGAGACCCAGTACTTC
cdr3_aa: CAISERLAGASRETQYF
d_call: TRBD2
clone_size: -
j_call: TRBJ2-5
v_call: TRBV10-3

cdr3_nt: TGTGCCAGCAGTCGACGGGACTCAGGAAGGGGGAACACTGAAGCTTTCTTT
cdr3_aa: CASSRRDSGRGNTEAFF
d_call: -
clone_size: -
j_call: TRBJ1-1
v_call: TRBV2

cdr3_nt: TGTGCCAGCAGCTTCCCGGGTGGCTACACCTTC
cdr3_aa: CASSFPGGYTF
d_call: -
clone_size: few
j_call: TRBJ1-2
v_call: TRBV11-3

cdr3_nt: TGCGCCAGCAGCTTAAGGCGAGGCTACGAGCAGTACTTC
cdr3_aa: CASSLRRGYEQYF
d_call: -
clone_size: -
j_call: TRBJ2-7
v_call: TRBV7-2